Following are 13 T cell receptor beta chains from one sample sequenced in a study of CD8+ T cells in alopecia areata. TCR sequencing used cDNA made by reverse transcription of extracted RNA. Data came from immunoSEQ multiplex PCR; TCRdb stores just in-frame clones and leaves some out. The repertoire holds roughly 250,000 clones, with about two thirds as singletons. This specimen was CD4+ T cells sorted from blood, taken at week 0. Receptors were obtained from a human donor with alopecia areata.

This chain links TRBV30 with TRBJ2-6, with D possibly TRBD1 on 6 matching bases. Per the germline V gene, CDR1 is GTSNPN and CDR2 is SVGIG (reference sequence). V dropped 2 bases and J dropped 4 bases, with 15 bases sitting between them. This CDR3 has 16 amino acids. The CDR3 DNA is TGTGCCTGGAGTTGGTACAGGGTAGCCGGGGCCAACGTCCTGACTTTC. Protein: CAWSWYRVAGANVLTF.

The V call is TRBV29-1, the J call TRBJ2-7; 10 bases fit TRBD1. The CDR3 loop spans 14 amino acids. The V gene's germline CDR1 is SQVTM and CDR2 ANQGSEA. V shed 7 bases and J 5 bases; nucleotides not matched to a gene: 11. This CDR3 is CSANQGTGVHEQYF. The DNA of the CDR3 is TGCAGCGCCAACCAAGGGACAGGGGTCCACGAGCAGTACTTC.

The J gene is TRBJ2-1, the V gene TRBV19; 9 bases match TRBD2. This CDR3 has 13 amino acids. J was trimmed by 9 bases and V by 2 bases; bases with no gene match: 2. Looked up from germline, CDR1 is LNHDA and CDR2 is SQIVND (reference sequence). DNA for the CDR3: TGTGCCAGTAGTATACTGCGGGGGGGTGAGCAGTTCTTC. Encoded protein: CASSILRGGEQFF.

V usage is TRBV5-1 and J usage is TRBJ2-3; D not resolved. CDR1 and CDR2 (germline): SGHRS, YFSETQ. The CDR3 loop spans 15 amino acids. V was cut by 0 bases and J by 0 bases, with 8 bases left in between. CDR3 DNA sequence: TGCGCCAGCAGCTTGGACGACTCTAGCACAGATACGCAGTATTTT. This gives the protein CASSLDDSSTDTQYF.

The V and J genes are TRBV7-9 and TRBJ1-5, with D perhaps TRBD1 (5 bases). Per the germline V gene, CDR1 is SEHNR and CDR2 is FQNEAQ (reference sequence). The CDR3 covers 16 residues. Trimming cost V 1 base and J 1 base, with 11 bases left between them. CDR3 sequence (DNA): TGTGCCAGCAGCTTAGGTCTAGGGACGAGCAATCAGCCCCAGCATTTT. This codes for CASSLGLGTSNQPQHF.

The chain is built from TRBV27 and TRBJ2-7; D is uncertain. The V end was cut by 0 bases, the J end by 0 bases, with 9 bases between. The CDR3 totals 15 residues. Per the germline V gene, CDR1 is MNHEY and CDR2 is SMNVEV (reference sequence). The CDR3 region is CASSLSGSASYEQYF. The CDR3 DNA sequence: TGTGCCAGCAGTTTATCGGGTAGTGCCTCCTACGAGCAGTACTTC.

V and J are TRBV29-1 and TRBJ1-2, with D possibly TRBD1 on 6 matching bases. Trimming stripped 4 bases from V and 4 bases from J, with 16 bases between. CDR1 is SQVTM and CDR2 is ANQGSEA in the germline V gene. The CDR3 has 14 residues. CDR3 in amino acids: CSVVSRGALYGYTF. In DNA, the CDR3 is TGCAGCGTTGTTTCTAGGGGGGCCCTCTATGGCTACACCTTC.

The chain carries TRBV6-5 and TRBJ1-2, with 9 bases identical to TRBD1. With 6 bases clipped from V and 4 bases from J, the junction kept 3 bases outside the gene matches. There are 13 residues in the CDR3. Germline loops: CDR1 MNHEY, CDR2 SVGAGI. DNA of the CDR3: TGTGCCAGCAGCCGGGACAGGGTCTATGGCTACACCTTC. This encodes CASSRDRVYGYTF.

The CDR3 DNA reads TGTGCCAGCAGCTTGTCTCAGGGACTCACTGAAGCTTTCTTT. Protein: CASSLSQGLTEAFF. The chain has TRBV7-9 and TRBJ1-1; a weak D match, TRBD1 (5 bases). Germline assignment: CDR1 SEHNR and CDR2 FQNEAQ (reference sequence). The ends were cut back, 3 bases at V and 4 bases at J, with 12 bases in the middle. This CDR3 has 14 amino acids.

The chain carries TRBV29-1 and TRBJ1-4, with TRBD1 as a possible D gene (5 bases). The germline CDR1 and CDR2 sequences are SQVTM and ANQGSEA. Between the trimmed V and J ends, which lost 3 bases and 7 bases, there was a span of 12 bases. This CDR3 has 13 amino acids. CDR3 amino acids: CSVDAGRGEKLFF. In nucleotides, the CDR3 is TGCAGCGTTGACGCGGGGCGAGGTGAAAAACTGTTTTTT.

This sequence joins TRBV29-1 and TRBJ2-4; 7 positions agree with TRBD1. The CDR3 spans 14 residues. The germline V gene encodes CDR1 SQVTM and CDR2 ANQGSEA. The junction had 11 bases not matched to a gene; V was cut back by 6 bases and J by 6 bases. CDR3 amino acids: CSVGVGTVRNIQYF. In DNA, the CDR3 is TGCAGCGTCGGCGTGGGGACAGTCCGAAACATTCAGTACTTC.

CDR3 amino acids: CASSIVRGQGDGYTF. For the CDR3, the DNA is TGTGCCAGTAGTATAGTCAGGGGCCAGGGAGATGGCTACACCTTC. The chain uses TRBV19 and TRBJ1-2; TRBD1 is a possible D gene (6 bases). The CDR3 is made up of 15 amino acids. The V and J ends lost 1 base and 6 bases respectively, with 15 bases between them. Germline lookup yields CDR1 LNHDA and CDR2 SQIVND (reference sequence).

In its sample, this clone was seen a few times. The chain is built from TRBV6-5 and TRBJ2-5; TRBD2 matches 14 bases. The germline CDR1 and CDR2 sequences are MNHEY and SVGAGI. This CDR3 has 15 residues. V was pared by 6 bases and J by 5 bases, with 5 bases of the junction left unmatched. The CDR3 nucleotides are TGTGCCAGCAGAGGGACTAGCGGGGGAGGGGAGACCCAGTACTTC. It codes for CASRGTSGGGETQYF.